Here is one TCR beta chain with its context. Its antigen remains undetermined. Nothing much larger sits one base from this clone, and base qualities are not available. A single peripheral blood draw of about 116 mL on average was collected from each donor into heparinised tubes. A BD FACSAria II was used to sort naive, central memory, regulatory and stem cell-like memory CD4+ T cells with a panel that included CD45RO, CCR7, CD25, CD127, CD95 and CD27. A purity above 95% was achieved for all sorted populations. PBMCs were isolated right away by Lymphoprep density gradient centrifugation and were stained directly, without culture. Samples were stained and sorted in pairs, with one healthy donor and one patient per experiment, so that batch effects were minimized. The entire isolated RNA was reverse transcribed using the High Capacity cDNA Reverse Transcription Kit, and thus expressed TCRB transcripts were sequenced. Deep immunoSEQ sequencing was performed on naive, central memory and regulatory T cell samples, with an average of roughly 3.6 million total reads per sample. Sorted cells were lysed in RLT buffer, and RNA was extracted using DNase-treated RNeasy Micro or Mini kits according to cell number. Each cell subset was processed separately to prevent cross-contamination, with patient and healthy donor samples processed together. The immunoSEQ multiplex PCR was used to amplify TCRB sequences from cDNA, generating 87-bp fragments that spanned the CDR3 region. The amplicons were sequenced using the Illumina HiSeq platform. The study's own analysis went as follows. PCR bias was computationally corrected using synthetic template baselines, reads within Hamming distance 2 were collapsed, and singletons that could not be merged were discarded. Reads were aligned against IMGT to assign V, D and J genes, CDR3 length and insertions or deletions at six rearrangement sites. Within each subset, clonotype counts were normalized to sorted cell number, and only after that were true diversity and Gini coefficients computed with the tcR R package. Repertoire sharing was quantified using the overlap coefficient calculated on TCRB nucleotide sequences. TCRdb stores this immuneACCESS table with in-frame sequences only. Part of the clones is absent; in the studies checked, under half of the shortfall reflects unresolved V genes, and no reason is known for the rest. V and J calls plus clone size are reproduced from that table; the DNA served to infer D and trimming. Within this sample are around 130,000 clones, with 15% to 20% of them counted one time only. The ten largest clones add up to under 2.5% of the sample.

This record comes from a study of beta chain features in type 1 diabetes (dated by TCRdb to about 2018). Regarding the complete study: No differences in mean age, gender distribution, total cell number or subset yield were found between patients and healthy donors. A total of 90 million to 120 million sorted cells were examined across all samples, and a strong correlation was observed between cell number per subset and RNA yield. The study compared the TCRB repertoires of sorted circulating CD4+ T cell subsets in recently diagnosed type 1 diabetes patients with those in matched healthy donors. Whereas all 30 or so donors provided naive and central memory subsets, regulatory and stem cell-like memory subsets were isolated from just 8 patients and roughly 8 healthy donors. The investigation overall reported the following: Because small numbers of individuals were included in the HLA sub-analyses, any influence of HLA type on TCRB rearrangement was left unresolved. Naive, central memory and regulatory TCRB repertoires appeared more similar among patients than among healthy donors. Type 1 diabetes patients showed a moderate but significant shortening of TCRB CDR3 length in all four CD4+ subsets. Because cDNA was sequenced instead of genomic DNA, highly expressing activated cells could be over-represented, though the groups showed no difference in activation or CD3 levels. Patients with type 1 diabetes made fewer insertions and deleted more nucleotides at VDJ recombination sites, implying thymic rearrangement abnormalities. Shorter templates might be favored by PCR, yet because patient and control samples were amplified and corrected together, any such skew would affect both groups equally.

CDR1 and CDR2 are read off the germline V gene (reference sequence) as SEHNR and FQNEAQ. The V and J ends are trimmed by 3 bases and 0 bases, leaving 6 bases between them. Taken from cysteine to phenylalanine, the CDR3 has 13 residues. Only the CDR3 DNA is retained, 39 bases long and in frame from the first base. The sequencing sample was made of central memory CD4+ T cells from blood. This receptor was identified in a man between 25 and 39 years old with type 1 diabetes. The chain links TRBV7-9 with TRBJ2-7; the D segment cannot be called with confidence. The CDR3 protein is CASSFGLSYEQYF. The DNA is as follows: TGTGCCAGCAGCTTTGGCCTCTCCTACGAGCAGTACTTC.